This T cell receptor (beta chain) was sequenced for a study of blood T cell repertoires in COVID-19. Study-wide background: From the United States, Italy and Spain came samples of acute and convalescent COVID-19. Sources were T cells, B-cell-depleted T cells, or PBMCs; the material itself was cDNA or gDNA.

V lost 0 bases and J 12 bases, leaving 12 bases between the germline ends. This CDR3 is built from 13 residues. Germline V lookup: CDR1 LNHDA, CDR2 SQIVND (reference sequence). Study processing details: Reference gene primers were amplified, and this amplification served to estimate nucleated cell counts. The assay was immunoSEQ multiplex PCR, and TCRdb's table has in-frame clones only and misses some. V and J calls and clone size are copied from that table; D and trimming were computed from the DNA. The repertoire has about 120,000 clones, about 86% of them found once; the top ten carry 0.7% to 0.9%.

The sample comprised peripheral blood. This clonotype originated in a woman aged 50 to 65 with active or convalescent COVID-19. The chain recombines TRBV19 with TRBJ2-1; D might be TRBD1 (6 bases). The CDR3 DNA sequence: TGTGCCAGTAGTATAGAGGGGGCGGGTCGGCAGTTCTTC. Translated: CASSIEGAGRQFF.